This TCR beta chain emerged from a study of persistence of HIV-infected CD4 T cells. Across the study: Multiple blood draws of up to roughly 200 mL, except two donors with single leukapheresis.

The immunoSEQ assay was version 4, run in survey mode. Assay: immunoSEQ multiplex PCR; the TCRdb copy retains only in-frame clones and omits some. The table lists about 27,000 clones, roughly 70% of them singletons, with approximately 1.8% in the top ten. Cells were stimulated with overlapping HIV-1 Gag 15-mer peptides. CD4+ T cells upregulating both CD40 ligand and CD69 were sorted as responding cells. This clone was seen a single time. The target antigen is unknown. General study results and limits: CMV- and Gag-responding cells had lower TCRbeta richness than CD3/CD28-responding cells.

The CDR3 length is 16 residues. The V gene end was trimmed by 5 bases and the J gene end by 5 bases; junction bases not matched to a gene: 13. Germline assignment: CDR1 MDHEN and CDR2 SYDVKM. The rearrangement uses TRBV28 and TRBJ1-2, with 8 bases aligning to TRBD1. The sequenced sample was CD4+ T cells sorted from PBMCs after approximately 19-hour stimulation, obtained from a patient who received antiretroviral therapy. This TCR derives from an adult man with HIV who was CMV-seropositive. For the CDR3, the DNA is TGTGCCAGCAGTCCAACTGGACAGGGTTCGCGGTATGGCTACACCTTC. Translating gives CASSPTGQGSRYGYTF.